The T cell receptor beta chain described here comes from a study of human T cells and chemical hapten exposure. Per the germline V gene, CDR1 is MDHEN and CDR2 is SYDVKM. The ends lost 0 bases at V and 3 bases at J; junction bases unmatched: 2. The CDR3 has 17 amino acids. TCRdb re-analysed the RACE reads in MiXCR, keeping a single row per CDR3 protein. The sample lists just under 35,000 distinct CDR3 sequences, about 9.3% seen once, with 27% in the top ten. Indicated time point: pre-sensitization, week 0. Regarding treatment: therapeutic diphenylcyclopropenone sensitization with weekly scalp DPC. RNA extraction used unfractionated whole blood as the source of total RNA.

The V and J genes are TRBV28 and TRBJ2-2; 12 nucleotides align to TRBD1. The sample in question was whole blood, obtained in connection with sensitization to the hapten diphenylcyclopropenone (DPC). This TCR came from a man in his forties or fifties with alopecia areata. Some clones in this sample may be carry-over from other donors' samples. Written as DNA, the CDR3 is TGTGCCAGCAGTTTATGGGGACAGGGGGCGGACACCGGGGAGCTGTTTTTT. Residues: CASSLWGQGADTGELFF.